The source of this TCR beta chain is a study of immune evolution from preneoplasia to lung adenocarcinoma. Study-level findings and limits: Normal lung had the highest top T cell clone frequencies. Clonality was highest in normal lung, lower in later-stage lesions apparently. Highest clonality occurred in KRAS-mutant, not EGFR-mutant or double wild-type, nodules.

Nucleic acids came from premalignant or tumor cells enriched by macro-dissection. Measured with immunoSEQ multiplex PCR; TCRdb has only the in-frame clones, and not every one. The sample has about 5,500 clones, around four fifths seen once. Of note for this clone: Its cognate antigen is unknown. The sample carries other DNA sequences with the same CDR3.

CDR3 length equals 16 residues. The V gene end was trimmed by 0 bases and the J gene end by 2 bases; junction bases not matched to a gene: 5. The V gene's germline CDR1 is MNHEY and CDR2 SMNVEV (reference sequence). The chain links TRBV27 to TRBJ2-5; TRBD2 matches 8 bases. The clonotype comes from a person aged 60-80 years with lung adenocarcinoma. The sequencing sample was made of FFPE minimally invasive lung adenocarcinoma tissue. The CDR3 DNA sequence: TGTGCCAGCAGTTTATCGGCTAGCGGGCCTCAAGAGACCCAGTACTTC. This gives the protein CASSLSASGPQETQYF.